These 25 T cell receptor beta chains share one sample of origin, sequenced in a study of CD8 T cells in Susac syndrome. RNA totalling about 0.5 to 1 ug underwent reverse transcription with random hexamers. TCRdb reprocessed the immunoSEQ multiplex PCR reads via MiXCR and lists one record per CDR3 protein. Altogether 250,000 to 350,000 distinct CDR3 sequences are present, about 90% being singletons, with the ten largest covering about 0.07%. Sequencing input: CD4+ T cells from PBMCs. The receptors were gathered from a human donor with multiple sclerosis.

The gene calls are TRBV6-2 or TRBV6-3 and TRBJ2-7; 9 nucleotides align to TRBD1. The V and J ends lost 2 bases and 9 bases, in that order; junction bases with no gene match: 11. The CDR3 totals 15 residues. CDR1 and CDR2 from the germline V gene are MNHEY and SVGEGT. As DNA, the CDR3 is TGTGCCAGCAGTTACCCGGGACAGGGTGTTGTTGGGCAGTACTTC. Translation gives CASSYPGQGVVGQYF.

The rearrangement joins TRBV3-1 to TRBJ2-1; D call uncertain. This CDR3 has 15 residues. V lost 1 base, J lost 1 base, and 8 bases lay in between. Germline-derived CDR1 and CDR2 are LGHDT and YNNKEL (reference sequence). The CDR3: CASSQVVGSYNEQFF. The CDR3 bases are TGTGCCAGCAGCCAAGTCGTGGGGTCCTACAATGAGCAGTTCTTC.

This rearrangement joins TRBV11-2 to TRBJ2-5; possible D gene TRBD1, 5 bases. In germline, CDR1 is SGHAT, CDR2 FQNNGV. Between the trimmed V and J ends, which lost 5 bases and 0 bases, there was a span of 13 bases. The CDR3 loop spans 15 amino acids. The CDR3 DNA reads as TGTGCCAGCAGCGCTGACAGTACCAACCAAGAGACCCAGTACTTC. Protein: CASSADSTNQETQYF.

The V and J genes are TRBV2 and TRBJ2-3; D perhaps matches TRBD2 (7 bases). This CDR3 has 15 residues. Looked up from germline, CDR1 is SNHLY and CDR2 is FYNNEI. Trimming removed 4 bases from V and 4 bases from J, with 15 bases in between. In DNA form, the CDR3 reads TGTGCCAGCAGTGGGAGAGGGGGGGCATCAGATACGCAGTATTTT. Translated: CASSGRGGASDTQYF.

This chain connects TRBV18 to TRBJ2-7, with 8 bases identical to TRBD1. Germline CDR1 reads KGHSH; CDR2 reads LQKENI. Trimming at V came to 2 bases and at J to 3 bases, leaving 9 bases not matched to a gene. The CDR3 sequence is 16 residues long. The CDR3 sequence is CASSPILTGAIYEQYF. CDR3 bases: TGTGCCAGCTCACCAATTTTGACAGGGGCCATCTACGAGCAGTACTTC. Supplemented by reference TRBV18 and TRBJ2-7, the full variable domain reads NAGVMQNPRHLVRRRGQEARLRCSPMKGHSHVYWYRQLPEEGLKFMVYLQKENIIDESGMPKERFSAEFPKEGPSILRIQQVVRGDSAAYFCASSPILTGAIYEQYFGPGTRLTVT.

This chain uses TRBV6-6 with TRBJ1-5; D is undetermined. This CDR3 is 12 amino acids long. CDR1 is MNHNY and CDR2 is SVGAGI in the germline V gene (reference sequence). Trimming took 6 bases from V and 5 from J, leaving 8 bases between them. The CDR3 loop is CASRDSDQPQHF. CDR3 nucleotides: TGTGCCAGCAGGGATAGTGATCAGCCCCAGCATTTT.

The CDR3 DNA is TGTGCCAGCAGCCATGAGACAGGGTACAATGAGCAGTTCTTC. Translated, it gives CASSHETGYNEQFF. The gene calls are TRBV4-2 and TRBJ2-1; TRBD1 agrees at 7 bases. Germline V gene data show CDR1 as LGHNA and CDR2 as YNFKEQ. Trimming at V came to 3 bases and at J to 4 bases, leaving 3 bases not matched to a gene. The CDR3 sequence is 14 residues long.

J is TRBJ1-1 and V is TRBV2; D is ambiguous. The V end lost 5 bases, the J end lost 1 base, and 14 bases lay between the germline ends. Germline CDR1 reads SNHLY; CDR2 reads FYNNEI. CDR3 size: 15 residues. In DNA form, the CDR3 reads TGTGCCAGCAGTCCACTCGGGATGGGGAACACTGAAGCTTTCTTT. Translating gives CASSPLGMGNTEAFF.

V and J are TRBV10-3 and TRBJ2-1; 9 bases align to TRBD2. The junction had 7 bases not matched to a gene; V was cut back by 0 bases and J by 7 bases. The CDR3 is 16 amino acids. Germline-derived CDR1 and CDR2 are ENHRY and SYGVKD. CDR3 protein: CAISESSGTSLNEQFF. As DNA, the CDR3 is TGTGCCATCAGTGAGTCGAGTGGGACTAGCCTGAATGAGCAGTTCTTC.

The V and J genes are TRBV6-6 and TRBJ1-3; 7 positions agree with TRBD1. The J segment lost 4 bases and the V segment lost 4 bases, leaving 7 bases of the junction unmatched. The length of the CDR3 is 15 residues. Germline CDR1 MNHNY, CDR2 SVGAGI (reference sequence). The CDR3 spells CASSSRTGTGNTIYF. The CDR3 DNA sequence: TGTGCCAGCAGTTCACGGACAGGAACGGGAAACACCATATATTTT.

This clonotype was picked up one time. The CDR3 loop reads CASGPSYGYTF. The CDR3 DNA reads as TGTGCCAGCGGACCTTCCTATGGCTACACCTTC. The chain carries TRBV5-6 and TRBJ1-2; D is undetermined. The V gene lost 7 bases and the J gene lost 4 bases, with 8 bases spanning the gap. CDR1 and CDR2 from the germline V gene are SGHDT and YYEEEE. This CDR3 spans 11 amino acids.

The chain joins TRBV12-3 or TRBV12-4 to TRBJ1-6; the D is unclear. This CDR3 is 13 amino acids long. V shed 5 bases and J shed 9 bases, with 11 bases lying between them. CDR3 sequence reads: CASSQGLASPLHF. CDR3 bases: TGTGCCAGCAGTCAAGGTTTGGCTTCACCCCTCCACTTT.

V usage is TRBV28 and J usage is TRBJ1-3; D unclear. This CDR3 is built from 15 residues. V was pared by 7 bases and J by 0 bases, with 13 bases between. CDR1 is MDHEN and CDR2 is SYDVKM in the germline V gene. Here the CDR3 reads CASTAPGFSGNTIYF. As DNA, the CDR3 is TGTGCCAGCACCGCACCAGGCTTCTCTGGAAACACCATATATTTT.

The chain is built from TRBV7-3 and TRBJ2-5, with D perhaps TRBD2 (6 bases). Germline V gives CDR1 SGHTA, CDR2 FQGTGA. This CDR3 contains 16 residues. Trimming took off 1 base at V and 2 bases at J, with 14 bases between the two ends. The CDR3 DNA sequence: TGTGCCAGCAGCTTAAATGGCGGGGCCTCGCAAGAGACCCAGTACTTC. Translating gives CASSLNGGASQETQYF.

The chain links TRBV3-1 to TRBJ1-2; possibly TRBD1 for D (5 bases). The CDR3 loop spans 14 amino acids. CDR1 is LGHDT, CDR2 YNNKEL, per germline (reference sequence). Trimming removed 1 base at V and 6 bases at J, with 12 bases between. CDR3: CASSQASTVNGYTF. Written as DNA, the CDR3 is TGTGCCAGCAGCCAAGCGTCGACAGTAAATGGCTACACCTTC.

V usage is TRBV7-2 and J usage is TRBJ2-7; D unclear. The V gene lost 6 bases and the J gene lost 1 base, with 10 bases spanning the gap. CDR1 SGHTA and CDR2 FQGNSA come from the germline V gene. The CDR3 covers 13 residues. The CDR3 loop reads CASRLAFSYEQYF. CDR3 nucleotide sequence: TGTGCCAGCAGGCTCGCCTTTTCCTACGAGCAGTACTTC.

The chain has TRBV5-1 and TRBJ2-3; D not resolved. V lost 0 bases to trimming and J lost 1 base, with 9 bases between them. Germline assignment: CDR1 SGHRS and CDR2 YFSETQ. The CDR3 consists of 15 residues. CDR3 protein: CASSLAGRGTDTQYF. CDR3 in DNA: TGCGCCAGCAGCTTGGCTGGTAGGGGCACAGATACGCAGTATTTT.

The chain has TRBV7-2 and TRBJ2-3; D is possibly TRBD1 (5 bases). The CDR3 contains 16 residues. Germline lookup yields CDR1 SGHTA and CDR2 FQGNSA. The V end lost 8 bases, the J end lost 1 base, and 19 bases lay between the germline ends. The CDR3 coding sequence is TGTGCCAGCCTTAAACCTTCAGGGATTCGCACAGATACGCAGTATTTT. Translating it yields CASLKPSGIRTDTQYF.

Only a few counts were recorded for this clonotype. This chain uses TRBV25-1 with TRBJ2-1; D not certain. Germline lookup yields CDR1 MGHDK and CDR2 SYGVNS. There are 15 residues in the CDR3. The V gene lost 1 base and the J gene lost 2 bases, with 9 bases spanning the gap. CDR3 in amino acids: CASSELAPAYNEQFF. Written as DNA, the CDR3 is TGTGCCAGCAGTGAATTGGCCCCCGCCTACAATGAGCAGTTCTTC.

This chain uses TRBV23-1 with TRBJ2-6; D is undetermined. TRBV23-1 is identified as an open reading frame with a role that is uncertain. The CDR3 is made up of 13 amino acids. With 9 bases removed from V and 0 bases from J, the gap between germline ends came to 6 bases. The CDR3 DNA follows: TGCGCCAGAGAGGCCTCTGGGGCCAACGTCCTGACTTTC. As protein: CAREASGANVLTF.

The chain is built from TRBV19 and TRBJ1-5; D remains unclear. V dropped 3 bases and J dropped 10 bases, with 25 bases sitting between them. Germline CDR1 reads LNHDA; CDR2 reads SQIVND (reference sequence). This CDR3 is built from 17 residues. CDR3 sequence reads: CASSISRESISSGPQHF. The CDR3 DNA follows: TGTGCCAGTAGTATTAGCCGGGAAAGTATTAGTTCGGGACCCCAGCATTTT.

This clonotype has only a few counts. The genes are TRBV30 and TRBJ2-7; maybe TRBD1 (6 bases). V shed 4 bases and J shed 3 bases, with 19 bases lying between them. Germline assignment: CDR1 GTSNPN and CDR2 SVGIG (reference sequence). CDR3 size: 15 residues. Here the CDR3 reads CAWNAQGSAGYEQYF. CDR3 in DNA: TGTGCCTGGAACGCTCAGGGGAGCGCGGGCTACGAGCAGTACTTC.

The rearrangement joins TRBV3-1 to TRBJ1-1, with no clear D. Germline assignment: CDR1 LGHDT and CDR2 YNNKEL (reference sequence). The CDR3 contains 15 residues. V was cut by 1 base and J by 0 bases, with 9 bases left in between. CDR3 amino acids: CASSQVVDMNTEAFF. The DNA for the CDR3 is TGTGCCAGCAGCCAAGTGGTAGATATGAACACTGAAGCTTTCTTT.

The chain combines TRBV5-1 with TRBJ2-5; D remains unclear. Germline CDR1 and CDR2: SGHRS and YFSETQ. Trimming cost V 0 bases and J 2 bases, with 8 bases left between them. CDR3 length: 14 residues. CDR3 amino acids: CASSLAQLQETQYF. The DNA for the CDR3 is TGCGCCAGCAGCTTGGCCCAGTTACAAGAGACCCAGTACTTC.

CDR3: CSAPGTTNTGELFF. In DNA form, the CDR3 reads TGCAGTGCCCCGGGGACCACGAACACCGGGGAGCTGTTTTTT. This chain uses TRBV20-1 with TRBJ2-2; D is perhaps TRBD1 or TRBD2 (5 bases each). Germline V CDR1 and CDR2: DFQATT, SNEGSKA (reference sequence). Between the trimmed V and J ends, which lost 6 bases and 0 bases, there was a span of 11 bases. The CDR3 consists of 14 residues.